The source of this TCR beta chain is a study of blood T cell repertoires in COVID-19. The wider study: The samples span acute and convalescent COVID-19 from the United States, Italy and Spain.

Method: immunoSEQ multiplex PCR; TCRdb's copy keeps in-frame clones and lacks some. The repertoire includes over 150,000 clones, approximately 84% of them detected once, and roughly 3.2% sits in the top ten. This clone was detected once. The CDR3 consists of 13 residues. Germline V lookup: CDR1 KGHSH, CDR2 LQKENI. V was cut by 3 bases and J by 5 bases, with 5 bases left in between. This TCR was sampled from a young woman who had recovered from COVID-19. The chain couples TRBV18 to TRBJ1-6; no definite D call. Material for sequencing was PBMCs or T cells enriched from blood (not recorded which). The CDR3: CASSPLDNSPLHF. The CDR3 bases are TGTGCCAGCTCACCTCTAGATAATTCACCCCTCCACTTT.